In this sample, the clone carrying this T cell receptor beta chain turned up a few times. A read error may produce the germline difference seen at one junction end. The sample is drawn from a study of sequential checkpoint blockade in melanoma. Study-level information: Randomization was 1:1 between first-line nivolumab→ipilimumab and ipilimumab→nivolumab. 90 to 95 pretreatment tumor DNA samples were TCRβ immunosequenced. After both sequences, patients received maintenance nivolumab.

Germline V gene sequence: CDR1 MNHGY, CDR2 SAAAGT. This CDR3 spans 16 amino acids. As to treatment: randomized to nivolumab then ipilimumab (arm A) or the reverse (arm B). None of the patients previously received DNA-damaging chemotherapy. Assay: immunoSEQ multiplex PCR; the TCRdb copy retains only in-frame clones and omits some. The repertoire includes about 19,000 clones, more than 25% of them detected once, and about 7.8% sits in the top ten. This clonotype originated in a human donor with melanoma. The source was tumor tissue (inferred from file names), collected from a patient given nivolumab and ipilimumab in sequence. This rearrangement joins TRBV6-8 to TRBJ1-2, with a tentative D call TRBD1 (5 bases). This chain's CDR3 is CASSDSSGHGSGGYTF. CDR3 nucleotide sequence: TGTGCCAGCAGTGACTCCTCAGGACACGGAAGTGGTGGCTACACCTTC.